This record concerns one T cell receptor (beta chain) sequence. A read error is possible here, since a much larger clone lies one base away. As the CDR3 is not closed by the conserved phenylalanine or tryptophan, this likely results from a read error. This specimen comes from a study of T cells in Graves' hyperthyroidism and ophthalmopathy. Per the germline V gene, CDR1 is GTSNPN and CDR2 is SVGIG (reference sequence). Trimming cost V 0 bases and J 0 bases, with 12 bases left between them. The CDR3 has 16 amino acids. Every diagnosis used clinical symptoms, serum thyroxine and TRAb, thyroid ultrasound and orbital computed tomography. The TCR beta CDR3 regions underwent amplification using RNA transcripts as the source. RT-PCR in the first round (using the HTBI primer set) targeted the TCR CDR3. TCRdb fed the multiplex PCR reads into MiXCR, producing one record per CDR3 protein. This table has more than 550,000 distinct CDR3 sequences, approximately 18% appearing once.

The origin of this receptor is a woman between 50 and 59 years old with Graves' hyperthyroidism that later progressed to Graves' ophthalmopathy. The chain carries TRBV30 and TRBJ1-3; no clear D gene. Material: blood. The CDR3 sequence: CAWSVSWFGSGNTIYY. The CDR3 nucleotides read TGTGCCTGGAGTGTGAGTTGGTTCGGCTCTGGAAACACCATATATTAT.